A selection of T cell receptor beta chains follows, all from one sample in a study of shared clonotypes between healthy human individuals. Only in-frame clones appear in the TCRdb table, and some are missing; sequencing was by immunoSEQ multiplex PCR. This sample has 2 million to 3 million clones, with roughly 93% found just once. The material sequenced was naive CD4+ T cells from PBMCs. The receptors come from a young man in good health. Some clones in this sample may be carry-over from other donors' samples. CDR3s include the opening cysteine and the closing phenylalanine or tryptophan. D genes are given only for firm matches. Clone sizes are given selectively: once, few, many, or a class where the clone is expanded.

DNA: TGCGCCAGCAGCTGGATTGGGCGTAACACTGAAGCTTTCTTT
CDR3: CASSWIGRNTEAFF
length: 14
size: NA
J: TRBJ1-1
D: NA
V: TRBV5-1

DNA: TGTGCCAGCAGCGGACAGGGCCGGGGAGTCACTGAAGCTTTCTTT
CDR3: CASSGQGRGVTEAFF
length: 15
size: few
J: TRBJ1-1
D: TRBD1
V: TRBV9

DNA: TGCGCCAGCAGCCAAGGAGGGACTAGCGGAAACACCGGGGAGCTGTTTTTT
CDR3: CASSQGGTSGNTGELFF
length: 17
size: once
J: TRBJ2-2
D: TRBD2
V: TRBV4-1

DNA: TGTGCCAGCAGCCCACTGGGACAGGGGGCGCATGGCTACACCTTC
CDR3: CASSPLGQGAHGYTF
length: 15
size: NA
J: TRBJ1-2
D: TRBD1
V: TRBV5-6

DNA: TGCGCCAGCAGGTACAAGACTAGCGCTTTCCAAGAGACCCAGTACTTC
CDR3: CASRYKTSAFQETQYF
length: 16
size: NA
J: TRBJ2-5
D: TRBD2
V: TRBV5-1

DNA: TGTGCCAGCAGTTACTCGATACATAGACGGCAAGAGACCCAGTACTTC
CDR3: CASSYSIHRRQETQYF
length: 16
size: NA
J: TRBJ2-5
D: NA
V: TRBV6-5

DNA: TGTGCCAGCAGTTTATCGGGCCGGTTCCAAGAGACCCAGTACTTC
CDR3: CASSLSGRFQETQYF
length: 15
size: NA
J: TRBJ2-5
D: NA
V: TRBV27

DNA: TGTGCCAGCAGCAAAAGCGACAGGGGTCAAGAGACCCAGTACTTC
CDR3: CASSKSDRGQETQYF
length: 15
size: NA
J: TRBJ2-5
D: NA
V: TRBV21-1

DNA: TGTGCCAGCAGTTACCCTGACGATGGGTTTGGAGATACGCAGTATTTT
CDR3: CASSYPDDGFGDTQYF
length: 16
size: NA
J: TRBJ2-3
D: NA
V: TRBV6-6

DNA: TGTGCCAGTAGTATAGTTCCGGGTCCGGGCTACGAGCAGTACTTC
CDR3: CASSIVPGPGYEQYF
length: 15
size: NA
J: TRBJ2-7
D: NA
V: TRBV19

DNA: TGCGCCAGCAGCTCCCGACAGCGGAGCTCCACAGATACGCAGTATTTT
CDR3: CASSSRQRSSTDTQYF
length: 16
size: NA
J: TRBJ2-3
D: NA
V: TRBV5-1

DNA: TGTGCCAGCAGAAGCTTCATCGGGGCGAGTGGGAAGAACACTGAAGCTTTCTTT
CDR3: CASRSFIGASGKNTEAFF
length: 18
size: NA
J: TRBJ1-1
D: NA
V: TRBV27

DNA: TGCGCCAGCAGCTTGGCTCTGATAGGGAACACTGAAGCTTTCTTT
CDR3: CASSLALIGNTEAFF
length: 15
size: NA
J: TRBJ1-1
D: NA
V: TRBV5-1

DNA: TGTGCCAGTAGCGTAGGGCTCGGCCCCCAGCATTTT
CDR3: CASSVGLGPQHF
length: 12
size: NA
J: TRBJ1-5
D: NA
V: TRBV19

DNA: TGCAGCGTTGTTAGCGGGAGGGCCAAGAATGAGCAGTTCTTC
CDR3: CSVVSGRAKNEQFF
length: 14
size: NA
J: TRBJ2-1
D: TRBD2
V: TRBV29-1

DNA: TGTGCCAGAAGCTTGGTACAGCGGGGAAACACCATATATTTT
CDR3: CARSLVQRGNTIYF
length: 14
size: NA
J: TRBJ1-3
D: NA
V: TRBV5-3

DNA: TGTGCCAGCAGCTGGCACGGGAGGCAGGGTCTTGCAACTAATGAAAAACTGTTTTTT
CDR3: CASSWHGRQGLATNEKLFF
length: 19
size: NA
J: TRBJ1-4
D: NA
V: TRBV12-1

DNA: TGTGCCAGCAGCGAACCCCAACTTGCCGGGGAGCTGTTTTTT
CDR3: CASSEPQLAGELFF
length: 14
size: NA
J: TRBJ2-2
D: NA
V: TRBV7-2

DNA: TGTGCCAGCAGCTTAGATCAACCCCGGGGGCGCACTGAAGCTTTCTTT
CDR3: CASSLDQPRGRTEAFF
length: 16
size: NA
J: TRBJ1-1
D: NA
V: TRBV11-2

DNA: TGTGCCAGCACTCTTACTGGGGCCAGGGGGTCCTACAATGAGCAGTTCTTC
CDR3: CASTLTGARGSYNEQFF
length: 17
size: NA
J: TRBJ2-1
D: TRBD1
V: TRBV28

DNA: TGTGCCACCAGCAGAGATTGGACGGGTGAGCAGTTCTTC
CDR3: CATSRDWTGEQFF
length: 13
size: once
J: TRBJ2-1
D: NA
V: TRBV15

DNA: TGTGCCAGCAGCGAAGACAGGGGGTGGGGGAAACTGTTTTTT
CDR3: CASSEDRGWGKLFF
length: 14
size: once
J: TRBJ1-4
D: TRBD1
V: TRBV11-2

DNA: TGTGCCAGCAGCTTAAGGGGAGGAAACAGTATCTCCTACGAGCAGTACTTC
CDR3: CASSLRGGNSISYEQYF
length: 17
size: NA
J: TRBJ2-7
D: NA
V: TRBV7-6

DNA: TGTGCCAGCAGCCAAGGGGGAGGAAATTCACCCCTCCACTTT
CDR3: CASSQGGGNSPLHF
length: 14
size: once
J: TRBJ1-6
D: NA
V: TRBV14

DNA: TGCAGCGGTGCGGGAGAGACCCAGTACTTC
CDR3: CSGAGETQYF
length: 10
size: NA
J: TRBJ2-5
D: NA
V: TRBV29-1

DNA: TGCGCCAGCAGTTTCGGGGATAGTTCAGAGACCCAGTACTTC
CDR3: CASSFGDSSETQYF
length: 14
size: NA
J: TRBJ2-5
D: NA
V: TRBV5-1

DNA: TGTGCCTGGAGTGGGGACTCTGGAAACACCATATATTTT
CDR3: CAWSGDSGNTIYF
length: 13
size: NA
J: TRBJ1-3
D: NA
V: TRBV30

DNA: TGTGCCAGCAGTGGCGACAGGAACCCAGATACGCAGTATTTT
CDR3: CASSGDRNPDTQYF
length: 14
size: NA
J: TRBJ2-3
D: NA
V: TRBV6-1

DNA: TGTGCCAGCAGTCCAGGGGGCTTCGGCACTGAAGCTTTCTTT
CDR3: CASSPGGFGTEAFF
length: 14
size: few
J: TRBJ1-1
D: TRBD1
V: TRBV6-1

DNA: TGTGCCTGGAGTCCGGGGTACAATCAGCCCCAGCATTTT
CDR3: CAWSPGYNQPQHF
length: 13
size: NA
J: TRBJ1-5
D: NA
V: TRBV30

DNA: TGCGCCAGCAGCTTTTTGGACAGGGGCTACGAGCAGTACTTC
CDR3: CASSFLDRGYEQYF
length: 14
size: NA
J: TRBJ2-7
D: TRBD1
V: TRBV5-1

DNA: TGTGCCAGCAGTTATCCGGTTGGGGAGACCCAGTACTTC
CDR3: CASSYPVGETQYF
length: 13
size: NA
J: TRBJ2-5
D: NA
V: TRBV6-5

DNA: TGTGCCAGCAGCGACCAGGGTTACGAGCAGTACTTC
CDR3: CASSDQGYEQYF
length: 12
size: NA
J: TRBJ2-7
D: NA
V: TRBV2

DNA: TGTGCCAGCAGTTTACAGGGTTTTGGTACCGGGGAGCTGTTTTTT
CDR3: CASSLQGFGTGELFF
length: 15
size: NA
J: TRBJ2-2
D: NA
V: TRBV6-6

DNA: TGCGCCAGCAGCTTGGGGTCATCATCCTCTGGAAACACCATATATTTT
CDR3: CASSLGSSSSGNTIYF
length: 16
size: NA
J: TRBJ1-3
D: NA
V: TRBV5-1

DNA: TGTGCCAGCAGCTTATTAATTGTGGCAGATACGCAGTATTTT
CDR3: CASSLLIVADTQYF
length: 14
size: NA
J: TRBJ2-3
D: NA
V: TRBV7-2

DNA: TGTGCCAGCAGACCGCTAGCGGGAACAGATACGCAGTATTTT
CDR3: CASRPLAGTDTQYF
length: 14
size: NA
J: TRBJ2-3
D: TRBD2
V: TRBV28

DNA: TGTGCCAGCAGTTACCTGACTAGCGGCTACGAGCAGTACTTC
CDR3: CASSYLTSGYEQYF
length: 14
size: NA
J: TRBJ2-7
D: TRBD2
V: TRBV27